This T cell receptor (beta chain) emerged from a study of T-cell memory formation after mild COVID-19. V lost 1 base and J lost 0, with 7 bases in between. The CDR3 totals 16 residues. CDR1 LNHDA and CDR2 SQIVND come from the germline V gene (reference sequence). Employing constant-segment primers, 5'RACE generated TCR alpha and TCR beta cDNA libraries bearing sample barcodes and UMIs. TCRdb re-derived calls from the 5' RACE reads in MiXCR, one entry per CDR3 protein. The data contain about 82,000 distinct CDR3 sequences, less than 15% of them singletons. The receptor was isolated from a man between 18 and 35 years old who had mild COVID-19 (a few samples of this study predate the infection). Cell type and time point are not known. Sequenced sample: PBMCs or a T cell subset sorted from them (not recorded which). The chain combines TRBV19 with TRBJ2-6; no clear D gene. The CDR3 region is CASSIAATSGANVLTF. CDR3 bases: TGTGCCAGTAGTATAGCAGCAACCTCTGGGGCCAACGTCCTGACTTTC.